The next 15 T cell receptor beta chains were all read from a single sample in a study of T cell responses to AZD1222 COVID-19 vaccine. Measured with immunoSEQ multiplex PCR; TCRdb has only the in-frame clones, and not every one. Seen here are more than 95,000 clones, approximately 91% observed once, and the top ten hold 18%. Sample: peripheral blood, taken on day 0 of AZD1222 vaccination. These receptors were taken from an adult in good health.

V usage is TRBV3-1 (or the pseudogene TRBV3-2) and J usage is TRBJ2-3, with 7 bases aligning to TRBD2. CDR1 is LGHDT and CDR2 is YNNKEL in the germline V gene (reference sequence). The CDR3 contains 15 residues. V lost 4 bases and J lost 1; bases outside the gene matches: 5. Here the CDR3 reads CASSRERGRTDTQYF. In DNA, the CDR3 is TGTGCCAGCAGCCGGGAGCGGGGCCGCACAGATACGCAGTATTTT.

The chain links TRBV9 to TRBJ1-4; D perhaps matches TRBD1 (5 bases). The V and J ends lost 4 bases and 0 bases respectively, with 10 bases between them. The CDR3 loop spans 15 amino acids. The germline V gene has CDR1 SGDLS and CDR2 YYNGEE. CDR3 region: CASSSTGATNEKLFF. The CDR3 bases are TGTGCCAGCAGCTCAACAGGAGCAACTAATGAAAAACTGTTTTTT.

The chain recombines TRBV7-9 with TRBJ1-1; 7 nucleotides agree with TRBD1. Germline V gene lookup returns CDR1 SEHNR and CDR2 FQNEAQ (reference sequence). The CDR3 is made up of 14 amino acids. The junction had 9 bases not matched to a gene; V was cut back by 5 bases and J by 6 bases. CDR3 residues: CASSQRQGASEAFF. Here the CDR3 DNA reads TGTGCCAGCAGCCAAAGACAGGGAGCATCTGAAGCTTTCTTT.

V gene TRBV6-6 combines with J gene TRBJ2-5, with D perhaps assigned TRBD1 or TRBD2 (5 bases each). This CDR3 is built from 15 residues. The V gene's germline CDR1 is MNHNY and CDR2 SVGAGI (reference sequence). With 0 bases removed from V and 0 bases from J, the gap between germline ends came to 8 bases. The CDR3 region is CASSYSGENQETQYF. The CDR3 nucleotides are TGTGCCAGCAGTTACTCGGGGGAGAACCAAGAGACCCAGTACTTC.

The chain recombines TRBV5-5 with TRBJ2-2; D is perhaps TRBD1 (5 bases). V was pared by 2 bases and J by 4 bases, with 18 bases between. The CDR3 runs to 17 residues. The germline V gene has CDR1 SGHKS and CDR2 YYEKEE (reference sequence). The DNA for the CDR3 is TGTGCCAGCAGCTTTTCCTCGTGGGGCCCGGGCACCGGGGAGCTGTTTTTT. It specifies CASSFSSWGPGTGELFF.

The chain recombines TRBV9 with TRBJ2-7, with D unclear. This CDR3 spans 14 amino acids. Germline V lookup: CDR1 SGDLS, CDR2 YYNGEE. V lost 1 base and J 0 bases, leaving 8 bases between the germline ends. The CDR3 DNA reads TGTGCCAGCAGCGTAACACGGAACTCCTACGAGCAGTACTTC. Amino acid sequence: CASSVTRNSYEQYF.

V and J are TRBV27 and TRBJ1-1, with D tentatively TRBD1 (6 bases). Germline CDR1 is MNHEY and CDR2 is SMNVEV (reference sequence). The CDR3 length is 13 residues. Trimming stripped 8 bases from V and 4 bases from J, with 14 bases between. The CDR3 loop reads CASHLTGSTEAFF. As DNA, the CDR3 is TGTGCCAGCCATTTAACAGGGTCCACTGAAGCTTTCTTT.

The CDR3 DNA follows: TGTGCCAGTGTCTCGGGACAGGTGAACACTGAAGCTTTCTTT. Translated, it gives CASVSGQVNTEAFF. The genes are TRBV28 and TRBJ1-1; TRBD1 matches 8 bases. There are 14 residues in the CDR3. Germline trimming cut 9 bases from V and 0 bases from J; bases unmatched to any gene: 6. CDR1 MDHEN and CDR2 SYDVKM come from the germline V gene.

This chain joins TRBV10-2 and TRBJ1-2; D possibly corresponds to TRBD1 (6 bases). Germline CDR1 reads WSHSY; CDR2 reads SAAADI. The CDR3 covers 14 residues. Trimming took off 6 bases at V and 4 bases at J, with 15 bases between the two ends. CDR3 amino acids: CASSTGMGGYGYTF. Here the CDR3 DNA reads TGCGCCAGCAGCACAGGGATGGGGGGCTATGGCTACACCTTC.

V gene TRBV4-1 combines with J gene TRBJ2-7, with D hard to call. V lost 1 base, J lost 4 bases, and 11 bases lay in between. Germline-derived CDR1 and CDR2 are MGHRA and YSYEKL. The CDR3 extends over 14 amino acids. CDR3 bases: TGCGCCAGCAGCCAAGGCCTAGTCACGTACGAGCAGTACTTC. Translating gives CASSQGLVTYEQYF.

The chain has TRBV11-2 and TRBJ2-7, with TRBD1 matching over 7 bases. Germline lookup yields CDR1 SGHAT and CDR2 FQNNGV. CDR3 length equals 12 residues. The ends lost 5 bases at V and 5 bases at J; junction bases unmatched: 3. The CDR3 here is CASSRGGDEQYF. CDR3 nucleotide sequence: TGTGCCAGCAGCCGAGGGGGCGACGAGCAGTACTTC.

The rearrangement uses TRBV9 and TRBJ1-2; unclear D gene. The V and J ends lost 0 bases and 4 bases respectively, with 7 bases between them. The germline V gene encodes CDR1 SGDLS and CDR2 YYNGEE. The CDR3 consists of 13 residues. The CDR3 loop reads CASSVGVSYGYTF. Here the CDR3 DNA reads TGTGCCAGCAGCGTAGGTGTGAGCTATGGCTACACCTTC.

The chain has TRBV21-1 and TRBJ2-5; the D call TRBD1 from the table was never checked on the DNA. TRBV21-1 is a recognized pseudogene. This CDR3 is built from 14 residues. The CDR3 bases are TGTGCCAGCAGCTCTCAGGACAGGGATGAGACCCAGTACTTC. Amino acid sequence: CASSSQDRDETQYF.

The chain recombines TRBV7-6 with TRBJ1-1; 12 nucleotides line up with TRBD1. Germline trimming cut 3 bases from V and 0 bases from J; bases unmatched to any gene: 5. Germline V gives CDR1 SGHVS, CDR2 FNYEAQ. The CDR3 spans 17 residues. CDR3 nucleotide sequence: TGTGCCAGCAGCTTCCCGGGACAGGGGGCTGTGAACACTGAAGCTTTCTTT. Amino acids: CASSFPGQGAVNTEAFF.

The rearrangement links TRBV6-5 to TRBJ1-1; D is unclear. Germline CDR1 MNHEY, CDR2 SVGAGI. The CDR3 consists of 14 residues. Trimming stripped 5 bases from V and 3 bases from J, with 13 bases between. For the CDR3, the DNA is TGTGCCAGCAGTATTACAACGGCGGACACTGAAGCTTTCTTT. Encoded protein: CASSITTADTEAFF.